This entry lists 14 T cell receptor beta chains sequenced from one sample in a study of OX40 agonist ivuxolimab in advanced cancers. The assay was immunoSEQ multiplex PCR, and TCRdb's table has in-frame clones only and misses some. The sample holds some 57,000 clones, approximately 86% seen once. Sequencing used CD4+ or CD8+ T cells sorted from blood, obtained in a trial of the OX40 agonist ivuxolimab. Receptors originate from an adult with an advanced solid tumor such as melanoma, head and neck, liver or kidney cancer.

V usage is TRBV18 and J usage is TRBJ2-3, with D unresolved. CDR3 length: 12 residues. Deletions cut 5 bases from V and 5 bases from J, with 8 bases between. CDR1 is KGHSH and CDR2 is LQKENI in the germline V gene. The CDR3 nucleotides are TGTGCCAGCTCAACCGACGGAGATACGCAGTATTTT. Its protein product is CASSTDGDTQYF.

This clone was picked up one time. The chain uses TRBV1 and TRBJ2-7; the D call in the table, TRBD1, was not verified against the DNA. TRBV1 is a recognized pseudogene. This CDR3 has 15 amino acids. The CDR3, as DNA: TGCACCAGCAGCCAAGATGGGACAGCTTTCTACGAGCAGTACTTC. This encodes CTSSQDGTAFYEQYF.

The rearrangement joins TRBV27 to TRBJ2-3; D not resolved. V was pared by 5 bases and J by 0 bases, with 15 bases between. Germline CDR1 reads MNHEY; CDR2 reads SMNVEV (reference sequence). The CDR3 runs 16 residues. CDR3 region: CASSPPPGVSTDTQYF. For the CDR3, the DNA is TGTGCCAGCAGTCCCCCCCCAGGAGTTAGCACAGATACGCAGTATTTT.

This chain joins TRBV19 and TRBJ2-7; D may match TRBD1 or TRBD2 (5 bases each). The CDR3 is 15 amino acids. V was clipped by 6 bases and J by 3 bases, with 18 bases between them. CDR1 and CDR2 (germline): LNHDA, SQIVND (reference sequence). Written as DNA, the CDR3 is TGTGCCAGTAGAAACCCGACGCCAGGGAGCTACGAGCAGTACTTC. Translating gives CASRNPTPGSYEQYF.

This clone was counted a few times. The V gene is TRBV29-1, the J gene TRBJ1-1; D is uncertain. Germline V lookup: CDR1 SQVTM, CDR2 ANQGSEA. V lost 3 bases to trimming and J lost 3 bases, with 5 bases between them. There are 11 residues in the CDR3. The CDR3 here is CSVDPDTEAFF. The DNA of the CDR3 is TGCAGCGTTGACCCTGACACTGAAGCTTTCTTT.

V usage is TRBV20-1 and J usage is TRBJ2-7; D is unresolved. Germline V gives CDR1 DFQATT, CDR2 SNEGSKA (reference sequence). V lost 3 bases to trimming and J lost 4 bases, with 7 bases between them. There are 11 residues in the CDR3. The CDR3: CSARLKYEQYF. The CDR3 nucleotides are TGCAGTGCTAGGTTGAAGTACGAGCAGTACTTC.

The V and J genes are TRBV2 and TRBJ1-2; 10 nucleotides align to TRBD1. With 10 bases clipped from V and 6 bases from J, the junction kept 8 bases outside the gene matches. Looked up from germline, CDR1 is SNHLY and CDR2 is FYNNEI. The CDR3 covers 13 residues. The CDR3 DNA sequence: TGTGCCATCCGGGACAGGGGTGGGGATGGCTACACCTTC. Protein product: CAIRDRGGDGYTF. Based on the CDR3 plus reference TRBV2 and TRBJ1-2, the full variable domain is EPEVTQTPSHQVTQMGQEVILRCVPISNHLYFYWYRQILGQKVEFLVSFYNNEISEKSEIFDDQFSVERPDGSNFTLKIRSTKLEDSAMYFCAIRDRGGDGYTFGSGTRLTVV.

The rearrangement uses TRBV7-9 and TRBJ2-3; D is uncertain. Germline CDR1 SEHNR, CDR2 FQNEAQ (reference sequence). This CDR3 comprises 14 residues. The V end was cut by 2 bases, the J end by 3 bases, with 9 bases between. CDR3 DNA: TGTGCCAGCAGCTTAACCCCTAGTACAGATACGCAGTATTTT. Protein sequence: CASSLTPSTDTQYF.

This chain links TRBV18 with TRBJ1-2, with D possibly being TRBD1 (6 bases). The CDR3 contains 17 residues. The V and J ends lost 4 bases and 4 bases respectively, with 22 bases between them. The V gene's germline CDR1 is KGHSH and CDR2 LQKENI. The CDR3 sequence: CASSRLDIPSRGYGYTF. The CDR3 region has the DNA TGTGCCAGCTCACGTCTGGACATACCAAGCAGGGGCTATGGCTACACCTTC.

This clone came up once. The chain couples TRBV19 to TRBJ2-5, with 9 bases aligning to TRBD2. V lost 6 bases and J lost 4; bases outside the gene matches: 15. The germline V gene has CDR1 LNHDA and CDR2 SQIVND (reference sequence). The CDR3 length is 17 residues. The CDR3 spells CASRRRAAGGPGETQYF. The CDR3 nucleotides are TGTGCCAGTAGGCGGCGAGCTGCGGGAGGGCCCGGAGAGACCCAGTACTTC.

V usage is TRBV6-1 and J usage is TRBJ2-1; D is possibly TRBD1 or TRBD2 (5 bases each). Trimming shortened V by 1 base and J by 7 bases, and 11 bases separated the two germline ends. The CDR3 has 14 residues. CDR1 MNHNS and CDR2 SASEGT come from the germline V gene. CDR3 coding DNA: TGTGCCAGCAGTGAAGTGAGGGGTGCAAATGAGCAGTTCTTC. Translation gives CASSEVRGANEQFF.

The rearrangement joins TRBV10-3 to TRBJ2-1; 14 bases fit TRBD2. The CDR3 is 15 residues long. V shed 7 bases and J 10 bases; nucleotides not matched to a gene: 9. Germline CDR1 reads ENHRY; CDR2 reads SYGVKD. The CDR3 loop reads CAITQGTSGSREQFF. CDR3 sequence (DNA): TGTGCCATCACTCAAGGGACTAGCGGGAGTAGGGAGCAGTTCTTC.

The CDR3: CASSLGAERKNEQFF. CDR3 in DNA: TGTGCCAGTAGTCTGGGGGCGGAACGTAAGAATGAGCAGTTCTTC. V usage is TRBV19 and J usage is TRBJ2-1, with D maybe TRBD1 (6 bases). The CDR3 length is 15 residues. V lost 5 bases and J lost 7, with 18 bases in between. Per germline, CDR1 LNHDA and CDR2 SQIVND (reference sequence). The full variable domain, rest sourced from reference TRBV19 and TRBJ2-1, is DGGITQSPKYLFRKEGQNVTLSCEQNLNHDAMYWYRQDPGQGLRLIYYSQIVNDFQKGDIAEGYSVSREKKESFPLTVTSAQKNPTAFYLCASSLGAERKNEQFFGPGTRLTVL.

The chain carries TRBV7-9 and TRBJ2-5; a possible D gene is TRBD1 (6 bases). In germline, CDR1 is SEHNR, CDR2 FQNEAQ (reference sequence). The CDR3 contains 15 residues. Between the trimmed V and J ends, which lost 5 bases and 3 bases, there was a span of 16 bases. The CDR3 bases are TGTGCCAGCAGCCCGCGCAGGACAGTAAAAGAGACCCAGTACTTC. Its translation is CASSPRRTVKETQYF.